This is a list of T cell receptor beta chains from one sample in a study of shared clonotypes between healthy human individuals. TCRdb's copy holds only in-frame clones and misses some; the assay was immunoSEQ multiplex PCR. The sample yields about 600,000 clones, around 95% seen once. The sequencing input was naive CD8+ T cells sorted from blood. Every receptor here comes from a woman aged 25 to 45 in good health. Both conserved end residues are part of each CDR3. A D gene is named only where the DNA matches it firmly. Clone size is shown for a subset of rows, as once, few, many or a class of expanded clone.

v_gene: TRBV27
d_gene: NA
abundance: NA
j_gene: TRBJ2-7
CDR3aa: CASSFGPLGYEQYF

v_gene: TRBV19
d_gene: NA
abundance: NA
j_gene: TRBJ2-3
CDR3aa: CASTQKESGDTQYF

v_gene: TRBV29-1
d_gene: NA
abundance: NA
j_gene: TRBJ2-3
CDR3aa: CSVEPWDSDTQYF

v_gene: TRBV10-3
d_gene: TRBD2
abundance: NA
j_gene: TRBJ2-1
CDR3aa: CAIAAGDNEQFF

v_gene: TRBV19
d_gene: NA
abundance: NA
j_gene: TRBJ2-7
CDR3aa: CASSDVSGPYEQYF

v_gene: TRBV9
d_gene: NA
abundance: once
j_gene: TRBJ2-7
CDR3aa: CASSVDERTYYEQYF

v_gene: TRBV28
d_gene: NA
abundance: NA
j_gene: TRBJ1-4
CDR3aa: CASRHDSNNEKLFF

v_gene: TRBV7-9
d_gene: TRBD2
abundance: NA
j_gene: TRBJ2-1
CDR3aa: CASSLEAGVYNEQFF

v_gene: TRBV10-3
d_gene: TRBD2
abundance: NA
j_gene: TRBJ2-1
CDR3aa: CAIRTSGSDTDEQFF

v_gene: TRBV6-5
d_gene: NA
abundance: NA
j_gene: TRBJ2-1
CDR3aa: CASSYAFGEQFF

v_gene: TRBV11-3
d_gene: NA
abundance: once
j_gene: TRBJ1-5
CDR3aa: CASSLGEGLYSNQPQHF

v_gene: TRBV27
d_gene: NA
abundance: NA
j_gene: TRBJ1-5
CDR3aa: CASGVRGSNQPQHF

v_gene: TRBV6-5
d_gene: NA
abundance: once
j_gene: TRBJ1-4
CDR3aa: CASSYLGGNEKLFF

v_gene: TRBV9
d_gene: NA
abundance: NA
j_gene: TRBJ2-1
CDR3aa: CASSGPLTPEQFF

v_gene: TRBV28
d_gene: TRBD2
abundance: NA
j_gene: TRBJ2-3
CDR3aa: CASSLFSGDTDTQYF

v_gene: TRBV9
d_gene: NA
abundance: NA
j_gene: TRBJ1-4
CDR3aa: CASSVEGSANEKLFF

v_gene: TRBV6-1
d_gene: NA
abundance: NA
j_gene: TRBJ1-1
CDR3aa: CASIAENTEAFF

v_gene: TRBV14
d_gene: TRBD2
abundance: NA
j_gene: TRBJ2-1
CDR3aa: CASSPTSGSFDEQFF

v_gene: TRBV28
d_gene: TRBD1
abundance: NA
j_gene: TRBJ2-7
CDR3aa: CASSPTGGSYEQHF

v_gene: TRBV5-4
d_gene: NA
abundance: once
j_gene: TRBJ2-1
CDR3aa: CASSLHDEQFF

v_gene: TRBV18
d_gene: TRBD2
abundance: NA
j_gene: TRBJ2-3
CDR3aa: CASSPKAEAGGRDHTDTQYF

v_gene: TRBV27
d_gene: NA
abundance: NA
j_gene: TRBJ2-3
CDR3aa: CASSLTRGYGTDTQYF

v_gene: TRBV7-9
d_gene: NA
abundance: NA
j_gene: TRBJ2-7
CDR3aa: CASSPGGLSYEQYF

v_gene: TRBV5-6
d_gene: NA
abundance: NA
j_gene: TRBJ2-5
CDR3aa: CASSLGSSGEQYF

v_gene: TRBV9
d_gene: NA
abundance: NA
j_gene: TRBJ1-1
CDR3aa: CASSVAVGGTEAFF

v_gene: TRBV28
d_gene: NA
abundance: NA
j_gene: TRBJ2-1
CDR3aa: CASSLWRRPYNEQFF

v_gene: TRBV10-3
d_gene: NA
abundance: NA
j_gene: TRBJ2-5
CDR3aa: CAISDSGTGPGETQYF

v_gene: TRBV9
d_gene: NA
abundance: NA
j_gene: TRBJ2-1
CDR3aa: CASGASDWSSYNEQFF

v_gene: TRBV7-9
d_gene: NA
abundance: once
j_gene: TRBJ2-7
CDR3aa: CASRERGGSYEQYF

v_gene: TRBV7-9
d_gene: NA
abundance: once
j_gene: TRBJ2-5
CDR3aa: CASIGDQETQYF